The 5 T cell receptor beta chains below come from one sample, sequenced in a study of cytomegalovirus exposure and HLA in healthy donors. The study ran its PCR with 60 Vbeta and 13 Jbeta primers. Repertoires were generated with immunoSEQ multiplex PCR, while TCRdb's copy carries only in-frame clones and drops some. The sample holds fewer than 65,000 clones; around 73% are singletons and the top ten take approximately 5.4%. Sequenced material: PBMCs. Every receptor here comes from a man aged 45-60 years in good health and CMV-seronegative.

The chain is built from TRBV15 and TRBJ1-4; D gene ambiguous. The germline CDR1 and CDR2 sequences are LNHNV and YYDKDF (reference sequence). Trimming pared 1 base from V and 7 bases from J, leaving 7 bases between. There are 13 residues in the CDR3. The CDR3 here is CATSRVTSEKLFF. The DNA of the CDR3 is TGTGCCACCAGCAGAGTTACGAGTGAAAAACTGTTTTTT.

A single count supports this clone. The chain has TRBV5-4 and TRBJ2-1; possible D gene TRBD1, 6 bases. The V gene's germline CDR1 is SGHNT and CDR2 YYREEE (reference sequence). The CDR3 covers 13 residues. Trimming pared 0 bases from V and 13 bases from J, leaving 14 bases between. The CDR3 DNA is TGTGCCAGCAGCTTGGTAGGCTCCAGGGGACAGTTCTTC. As protein: CASSLVGSRGQFF.

The sample holds a few counts of this clone. The chain combines TRBV10-1 with TRBJ2-5; D might be TRBD1 (6 bases). Trimming stripped 4 bases from V and 4 bases from J, with 16 bases between. This CDR3 region has 15 residues. Germline CDR1 reads WNHNN; CDR2 reads SYGVQD (reference sequence). The DNA of the CDR3 is TGCGCCAGCAGTGTAGGCAGGGGATCATCAGAGACCCAGTACTTC. Translated, it gives CASSVGRGSSETQYF.

CDR3 bases: TGTGCCAGTAGTAGTAAGCGGGGTACGCAGTATTTT. Amino acid sequence: CASSSKRGTQYF. V gene TRBV19 combines with J gene TRBJ2-3, with 7 bases aligning to TRBD2. The CDR3 is 12 residues long. Per germline, CDR1 LNHDA and CDR2 SQIVND (reference sequence). With V trimmed by 4 bases and J by 8 bases, 3 bases remained unmatched.

The CDR3 protein is CASKNRDTSSYEQYF. The CDR3 DNA reads TGTGCCAGCAAAAACCGGGACACGAGCTCCTACGAGCAGTACTTC. This rearrangement joins TRBV5-4 to TRBJ2-7; a weak D match, TRBD1 (6 bases). V lost 6 bases to trimming and J lost 0 bases, with 16 bases between them. Germline values: CDR1 SGHNT, CDR2 YYREEE (reference sequence). The CDR3 spans 15 residues.